This T cell receptor (beta chain) emerged from a study of CD8 T cells in ankylosing spondylitis. This clonotype has only a few counts. The antigen remains unidentified. A single record per CDR3 protein comes from TCRdb applying MiXCR to the 5' RACE reads. Counted here are about 330,000 distinct CDR3 sequences, approximately 8.2% occurring once; the ten biggest clones make up roughly 14%. Whole-study findings and limits: Blood of patients with ankylosing spondylitis appeared to be characterized by a TCR beta motif of roughly eight highly homologous variants. With a CD8+ phenotype, disease-linked clones were relatively rare in peripheral blood. In reactive arthritis synovial fluid and blood, some motif variants had been reported before. Reportedly, matched ankylosing spondylitis synovial fluid was significantly enriched for disease-linked clones.

Germline assignment: CDR1 GTSNPN and CDR2 SVGIG (reference sequence). This CDR3 has 13 residues. The junction had 3 bases not matched to a gene; V was cut back by 2 bases and J by 2 bases. This clonotype was sampled from a male donor with ankylosing spondylitis. Sequencing was carried out using blood, either unsorted or a sorted T cell fraction (not recorded which). V is TRBV30 and J is TRBJ2-7; 7 bases align to TRBD1. This chain's CDR3 is CAWSLDRTYEQYF. CDR3 bases: TGTGCCTGGAGTTTGGACAGGACCTACGAGCAGTACTTC.